Each of the 8 T cell receptor beta chains below was sequenced from the same sample in a study of preoperative IRX-2 immunotherapy in early breast cancer. As to treatment: preoperative locoregional IRX-2 cytokine immunotherapy. The data were produced by immunoSEQ multiplex PCR, yet TCRdb's version contains in-frame clones alone and is incomplete. This sample has around 57,000 clones, with approximately 93% found just once. This specimen was taken from a patient treated with IRX-2 immunotherapy. The source is a human donor with breast cancer.

This chain joins TRBV4-3 and TRBJ1-5; possible D gene TRBD1, 5 bases. With 0 bases removed from V and 6 bases from J, the gap between germline ends came to 15 bases. The germline V gene has CDR1 LGHNA and CDR2 YSLEER. CDR3 length: 16 residues. This chain's CDR3 is CASSQDLAGQGQPQHF. CDR3 in DNA: TGCGCCAGCAGCCAAGATCTGGCAGGGCAGGGTCAGCCCCAGCATTTT.

V usage is TRBV5-6 and J usage is TRBJ1-2; no firm D call. The CDR3 is 11 amino acids. Germline assignment: CDR1 SGHDT and CDR2 YYEEEE. V was clipped by 2 bases and J by 6 bases, with 5 bases between them. The CDR3 is CASSLADGYTF. As DNA, the CDR3 is TGTGCCAGCAGCTTAGCAGATGGCTACACCTTC.

This chain links TRBV7-2 with TRBJ2-7, with D maybe TRBD2 (5 bases). The ends were cut back, 3 bases at V and 0 bases at J, with 12 bases in the middle. Germline CDR1 is SGHTA and CDR2 is FQGNSA. CDR3 length: 15 amino acids. The CDR3 coding sequence is TGTGCCAGCAGCTTGGGGAGTAGCGCCTCCTACGAGCAGTACTTC. It yields the protein CASSLGSSASYEQYF.

V is TRBV18 and J is TRBJ1-6; tentative D call: TRBD1 (5 bases). Germline values: CDR1 KGHSH, CDR2 LQKENI. This CDR3 region has 14 residues. Deletions cut 3 bases from V and 10 bases from J, with 13 bases between. The CDR3 DNA reads as TGTGCCAGCTCACCTGGGATGGGGGACTCACCCCTCCACTTT. It yields the protein CASSPGMGDSPLHF.

CDR3 sequence: CASSQEDSTDTQYF. CDR3 DNA sequence: TGTGCCAGCAGCCAGGAGGACAGCACAGATACGCAGTATTTT. The V and J genes are TRBV4-2 and TRBJ2-3, with D possibly matching TRBD2 (5 bases). The CDR3 sequence is 14 residues long. Germline values: CDR1 LGHNA, CDR2 YNFKEQ. Trimming stripped 3 bases from V and 0 bases from J, with 7 bases between.

The chain recombines TRBV27 with TRBJ1-2; D unresolved. Germline V gives CDR1 MNHEY, CDR2 SMNVEV (reference sequence). Trimming left V 3 bases short and J 0 bases short, with 17 bases between. CDR3 size: 17 residues. CDR3 sequence: CASSLRVHENTNYGYTF. The DNA for the CDR3 is TGTGCCAGCAGTTTGAGGGTCCATGAAAACACTAACTATGGCTACACCTTC.

This clone was observed a few times. This chain uses TRBV4-3 with TRBJ2-4, with unresolved D. CDR1 is LGHNA and CDR2 is YSLEER in the germline V gene. Trimming stripped 1 base from V and 7 bases from J, with 17 bases between. CDR3 length equals 16 residues. CDR3 sequence reads: CASSQGRWATQNIQYF. The CDR3 DNA is TGCGCCAGCAGCCAAGGTCGGTGGGCTACCCAGAACATTCAGTACTTC.

The V and J genes are TRBV28 and TRBJ1-5; D ambiguous. The CDR3 is 12 residues long. The V gene lost 4 bases and the J gene lost 4 bases, with 5 bases spanning the gap. CDR1 is MDHEN, CDR2 SYDVKM, per germline. This CDR3 reads CASSWRNQPQHF. The CDR3 nucleotides read TGTGCCAGCAGTTGGAGGAATCAGCCCCAGCATTTT.